Listed here are 14 T cell receptor beta chains from one sample, sequenced in a study of cytomegalovirus exposure and HLA in healthy donors. PCR used 60 Vbeta primers and 13 Jbeta primers. The method was immunoSEQ multiplex PCR; TCRdb's version includes in-frame clones alone and lacks a portion of them. This sample has 90,000 to 100,000 clones, with approximately 76% found just once. The sequenced material came from PBMCs. These receptor sequences come from a woman aged 60-75 years in good health and CMV-seropositive.

This clone appeared a few times. The chain couples TRBV7-2 to TRBJ2-7, with 15 bases fitting TRBD2. The CDR3 sequence is 18 residues long. J was trimmed by 6 bases and V by 5 bases; bases with no gene match: 14. Germline loops: CDR1 SGHTA, CDR2 FQGNSA. CDR3 in amino acids: CASSLGTSGRRIKREQYF. Written as DNA, the CDR3 is TGTGCCAGCAGCCTAGGGACTAGCGGGAGGAGGATCAAACGCGAGCAGTACTTC.

The gene calls are TRBV30 and TRBJ1-2, with TRBD1 as a possible D gene (6 bases). Germline V gives CDR1 GTSNPN, CDR2 SVGIG (reference sequence). This CDR3 contains 14 residues. V lost 3 bases and J lost 5, with 16 bases in between. The CDR3 is CAWSRQGTRYGYTF. The CDR3 nucleotides are TGTGCCTGGAGCCGGCAGGGGACGAGGTATGGCTACACCTTC.

The chain joins TRBV13 to TRBJ2-2; D remains ambiguous. Trimming removed 4 bases at V and 2 bases at J, with 5 bases between. The CDR3 runs 13 residues. Germline V gene sequence: CDR1 PRHDT, CDR2 FYEKMQ (reference sequence). In DNA, the CDR3 is TGTGCCAGCAGCTCCCTCAACACCGGGGAGCTGTTTTTT. Translation: CASSSLNTGELFF.

This clone appeared once. The J gene is TRBJ1-5, the V gene TRBV7-9; TRBD1 is a possible D gene (5 bases). The CDR3 contains 15 residues. Germline loops: CDR1 SEHNR, CDR2 FQNEAQ (reference sequence). V was clipped by 5 bases and J by 1 base, with 12 bases between them. CDR3 DNA sequence: TGTGCCAGCAGCGGGGGGGGTACGAGCAATCAGCCCCAGCATTTT. Its protein is CASSGGGTSNQPQHF.

V is TRBV7-8 and J is TRBJ1-5, with TRBD1 matching over 8 bases. J was trimmed by 2 bases and V by 0 bases; bases with no gene match: 6. The germline V gene encodes CDR1 SGHVS and CDR2 FQNEAQ. The CDR3 is made up of 17 amino acids. This CDR3 reads CASSLAIRGPGNQPQHF. For the CDR3, the DNA is TGTGCCAGCAGCTTAGCCATCAGGGGGCCTGGCAATCAGCCCCAGCATTTT.

V and J are TRBV15 and TRBJ2-5; 15 positions match TRBD2. This CDR3 has 16 residues. From germline, CDR1 is LNHNV and CDR2 YYDKDF (reference sequence). J gave up 7 bases and V 3 bases, and 6 bases lay outside the gene matches. The CDR3 is CATSSRTSGRGGTQYF. The DNA of the CDR3 is TGTGCCACCAGCAGTAGGACTAGCGGGAGGGGCGGGACCCAGTACTTC. The variable domain in full, with the rest retrieved from reference TRBV15 and TRBJ2-5, is DAMVIQNPRYQVTQFGKPVTLSCSQTLNHNVMYWYQQKSSQAPKLLFHYYDKDFNNEADTPDNFQSRRPNTSFCFLDIRSPGLGDTAMYLCATSSRTSGRGGTQYFGPGTRLLVL.

The genes are TRBV6-1 and TRBJ2-3; TRBD1 matches 9 bases. Trimming at V came to 8 bases and at J to 5 bases, leaving 8 bases not matched to a gene. This CDR3 contains 14 residues. Germline CDR1 is MNHNS and CDR2 is SASEGT. CDR3 DNA sequence: TGTGCCAGCGATAACAGGGGGCGCGGAGATACGCAGTATTTT. Translation: CASDNRGRGDTQYF.

The chain has TRBV5-6 and TRBJ2-2, with 12 bases fitting TRBD2. Germline CDR1 and CDR2: SGHDT and YYEEEE. J gave up 2 bases and V 4 bases, and 9 bases lay outside the gene matches. This CDR3 is built from 18 residues. The chain's CDR3 is CASSRLAGVLFNTGELFF. The CDR3 DNA reads as TGTGCCAGCAGCAGACTAGCGGGAGTATTATTCAACACCGGGGAGCTGTTTTTT.

The CDR3 region is CASNSLFTEAFF. The CDR3, as DNA: TGTGCCAGCAATTCTCTTTTCACTGAAGCTTTCTTT. The V and J genes are TRBV6-5 and TRBJ1-1, with D uncertain. Germline-derived CDR1 and CDR2 are MNHEY and SVGAGI. The length of the CDR3 is 12 residues. Trimming took 7 bases from V and 4 from J, leaving 10 bases between them.

This chain joins TRBV28 and TRBJ2-7, with 9 bases aligning to TRBD1. V dropped 1 base and J dropped 5; count of bases not matched to a gene: 12. CDR3 size: 17 residues. The germline V gene has CDR1 MDHEN and CDR2 SYDVKM. The CDR3 spells CASSLFEGTGYNDEQYF. The DNA for the CDR3 is TGTGCCAGCAGTTTATTTGAGGGGACAGGGTATAATGACGAGCAGTACTTC.

The V gene is TRBV7-8, the J gene TRBJ2-1, with a weak D call TRBD2 (5 bases). V was trimmed by 7 bases and J by 9 bases, leaving 22 bases between them. This CDR3 is 15 amino acids long. CDR1 SGHVS and CDR2 FQNEAQ come from the germline V gene. CDR3: CASISSRALRGEQFF. The DNA for the CDR3 is TGTGCCAGCATATCTTCCCGGGCGCTCCGGGGTGAGCAGTTCTTC.

This clone was seen once. The chain carries TRBV5-5 and TRBJ1-5; no clear D. Trimming left V 4 bases short and J 2 bases short, with 25 bases between. Germline CDR1 is SGHKS and CDR2 is YYEKEE (reference sequence). This CDR3 spans 19 amino acids. CDR3 nucleotides: TGTGCCAGCAGCCTGTTTTCCCCCTTATCAGACACGGGCAATCAGCCCCAGCATTTT. Its translation: CASSLFSPLSDTGNQPQHF.

The gene calls are TRBV5-5 and TRBJ2-2, with 8 bases aligning to TRBD1. CDR1 is SGHKS, CDR2 YYEKEE, per germline (reference sequence). Losses at the gene ends were 2 bases for V and 12 bases for J; bases not matched to a gene: 12. CDR3 length equals 15 residues. The CDR3 coding sequence is TGTGCCAGCAGCTTAGGGGGGACAGGTCCCTACAAGCTGTTTTTT. This codes for CASSLGGTGPYKLFF.

V is TRBV30 and J is TRBJ1-6, with a weak D call TRBD1 (5 bases). CDR1 GTSNPN and CDR2 SVGIG come from the germline V gene (reference sequence). The CDR3 length is 14 residues. V dropped 2 bases and J dropped 5 bases, with 10 bases sitting between them. CDR3 sequence: CAWSRGVDNSPLHF. CDR3 in DNA: TGTGCCTGGAGTCGGGGGGTGGATAATTCACCCCTCCACTTT.